A single sample gave rise to the 21 T cell receptor beta chains below, sequenced in a study of memory CD4+ T cells and cytomegalovirus serostatus. Single viable CD3+CD4+CD8-CD45RO+ cells were sorted as the memory CD4+ T cells. Here immunoSEQ multiplex PCR was the method, and the copy in TCRdb shows in-frame clones only, minus some. The data show tens of thousands of clones, about 80% seen once. The source material was memory CD4+ T cells from blood. Receptor source: an adult in good health and CMV-seronegative.

This clone was seen a handful of times. The chain has TRBV7-2 and TRBJ1-2; D might be TRBD1 (5 bases). The germline V gene has CDR1 SGHTA and CDR2 FQGNSA. There are 12 residues in the CDR3. Written as DNA, the CDR3 is TGTGCTTCACGGGGCCGGTCCTATGGCTACACCTTC. Its protein is CASRGRSYGYTF.

This sequence joins TRBV28 and TRBJ1-3, with 7 bases fitting TRBD1. Germline V gene sequence: CDR1 MDHEN, CDR2 SYDVKM. The CDR3 runs to 15 residues. The V segment lost 5 bases and the J segment 0 bases; nucleotides outside the gene matches: 4. CDR3 in amino acids: CASSRDSFSGNTIYF. CDR3 nucleotide sequence: TGTGCCAGCAGTCGGGACAGTTTCTCTGGAAACACCATATATTTT. Filled out from reference TRBV28 and TRBJ1-3, the complete variable domain reads DVKVTQSSRYLVKRTGEKVFLECVQDMDHENMFWYRQDPGLGLRLIYFSYDVKMKEKGDIPEGYSVSREKKERFSLILESASTNQTSMYLCASSRDSFSGNTIYFGEGSWLTVV.

This sequence joins TRBV7-2 and TRBJ2-4, with a tentative D call TRBD2 (7 bases). Germline V gene sequence: CDR1 SGHTA, CDR2 FQGNSA. The CDR3 covers 14 residues. V shed 3 bases and J shed 6 bases, with 12 bases lying between them. CDR3 DNA sequence: TGTGCCAGCAGCTTCCAGGGAGGGGGAAACATTCAGTACTTC. Protein sequence: CASSFQGGGNIQYF.

The chain links TRBV14 to TRBJ1-2; D is uncertain. Trimming pared 0 bases from V and 8 bases from J, leaving 7 bases between. Germline CDR1 SGHDN, CDR2 FVKESK. The CDR3 spans 12 residues. Here the CDR3 DNA reads TGTGCCAGCAGCCAAGATATGACAGGCTACACCTTC. Translation gives CASSQDMTGYTF.

The chain carries TRBV7-9 and TRBJ1-2; the D gene is possibly TRBD1 (5 bases). Looked up from germline, CDR1 is SEHNR and CDR2 is FQNEAQ (reference sequence). The CDR3 is 14 amino acids. Trimming stripped 1 base from V and 8 bases from J, with 14 bases between. The CDR3 loop reads CASSLGVGREGYTF. The CDR3 DNA follows: TGTGCCAGCAGCTTAGGCGTTGGCAGGGAAGGCTACACCTTC.

This chain joins TRBV12-5 and TRBJ2-1, with D possibly matching TRBD2 (7 bases). The CDR3 length is 16 residues. The germline V and J ends were trimmed by 7 bases and 3 bases, with 19 bases remaining between them. The germline gives CDR1 LGHNT, CDR2 FRNRAP. This CDR3 reads CASALRGGVGYNEQFF. The CDR3 DNA reads as TGTGCTAGTGCCTTAAGAGGGGGGGTAGGCTACAATGAGCAGTTCTTC.

This sequence joins TRBV19 and TRBJ2-2, with TRBD2 matching 15 bases. The germline V gene encodes CDR1 LNHDA and CDR2 SQIVND (reference sequence). The CDR3 is 17 amino acids. Trimming removed 9 bases from V and 2 bases from J; junction bases left unmatched: 7. In DNA form, the CDR3 reads TGTGCCAGCTACGGGACTAGCGGGGGGAAAAACACCGGGGAGCTGTTTTTT. Translating it yields CASYGTSGGKNTGELFF.

J is TRBJ1-2 and V is TRBV19; D possibly corresponds to TRBD1 (6 bases). The CDR3 loop spans 13 amino acids. The V gene lost 9 bases and the J gene lost 8 bases, with 19 bases spanning the gap. Per germline, CDR1 LNHDA and CDR2 SQIVND (reference sequence). Written as DNA, the CDR3 is TGTGCCAGCAAGACACAGGGCTCGGGGGGCTACACCTTC. Amino acids: CASKTQGSGGYTF.

The gene calls are TRBV5-4 and TRBJ2-3; a weak D match, TRBD1 (5 bases). Trimming stripped 4 bases from V and 3 bases from J, with 18 bases between. Germline V lookup: CDR1 SGHNT, CDR2 YYREEE (reference sequence). The CDR3 loop spans 16 amino acids. CDR3 coding DNA: TGTGCCAGCAGCGATAACAGGTTCCCCGGTACAGATACGCAGTATTTT. Amino acid sequence: CASSDNRFPGTDTQYF.

The genes are TRBV11-2 and TRBJ2-2; unclear D gene. The germline CDR1 and CDR2 sequences are SGHAT and FQNNGV. V lost 5 bases, J lost 0 bases, and 10 bases lay in between. This CDR3 has 15 residues. CDR3 sequence (DNA): TGTGCCAGCAGCCCCCGGGTTGCGAACACCGGGGAGCTGTTTTTT. Protein product: CASSPRVANTGELFF.

This clone was seen only once. The chain uses TRBV7-3 and TRBJ2-3, with 7 nucleotides matching TRBD2. The CDR3 consists of 16 residues. V lost 1 base, J lost 2 bases, and 6 bases stayed unmatched. CDR1 and CDR2 from the germline V gene are SGHTA and FQGTGA. The CDR3 nucleotides are TGTGCCAGCAGCTTAAGGGGCGGGGGACCCACAGATACGCAGTATTTT. It encodes CASSLRGGGPTDTQYF.

The rearrangement uses TRBV7-2 and TRBJ1-5, with 8 nucleotides matching TRBD1. Per germline, CDR1 SGHTA and CDR2 FQGNSA. Germline trimming cut 6 bases from V and 0 bases from J; bases unmatched to any gene: 7. The CDR3 totals 16 residues. CDR3 nucleotides: TGTGCCAGCAGTCCTACTGACAGGGGTAGCAATCAGCCCCAGCATTTT. Translation: CASSPTDRGSNQPQHF.

In its sample, this clone is medium-sized. The rearrangement links TRBV18 to TRBJ1-2; D possibly corresponds to TRBD1 (5 bases). Trimming stripped 4 bases from V and 3 bases from J, with 18 bases between. CDR1 and CDR2 from the germline V gene are KGHSH and LQKENI. This CDR3 contains 16 residues. In nucleotides, the CDR3 is TGTGCCAGCTCACTCTTCCGACAGTTGGGGGACTATGGCTACACCTTC. Protein: CASSLFRQLGDYGYTF.

The chain couples TRBV28 to TRBJ2-3, with 9 bases fitting TRBD2. With 5 bases clipped from V and 2 bases from J, the junction kept 2 bases outside the gene matches. Germline values: CDR1 MDHEN, CDR2 SYDVKM. The CDR3 spans 14 residues. The CDR3 spells CASSLAGTTDTQYF. As DNA, the CDR3 is TGTGCCAGCAGTCTAGCGGGAACCACAGATACGCAGTATTTT.

This clone was detected a few times. The chain is built from TRBV4-2 and TRBJ1-1, with TRBD1 as a possible D gene (5 bases). Trimming removed 0 bases at V and 8 bases at J, with 10 bases between. CDR3 length: 13 residues. Germline CDR1 LGHNA, CDR2 YNFKEQ. Here the CDR3 DNA reads TGTGCCAGCAGCCAAGAAAGCTGGGGCGAAGCTTTCTTT. It yields the protein CASSQESWGEAFF.

This chain uses TRBV27 with TRBJ1-4; D unresolved. The CDR3 totals 17 residues. V was trimmed by 2 bases and J by 0 bases, leaving 13 bases between them. CDR1 and CDR2 (germline): MNHEY, SMNVEV (reference sequence). This chain's CDR3 is CASSLRKGLSTNEKLFF. CDR3 nucleotide sequence: TGTGCCAGCAGTTTACGAAAGGGTCTTTCAACTAATGAAAAACTGTTTTTT.

The chain combines TRBV29-1 with TRBJ2-2, with 7 bases matching TRBD2. V dropped 1 base and J dropped 1; count of bases not matched to a gene: 6. Germline V gives CDR1 SQVTM, CDR2 ANQGSEA. The CDR3 covers 16 residues. The CDR3 sequence: CSVEAGAGVNTGELFF. CDR3 nucleotide sequence: TGCAGCGTTGAAGCTGGCGCGGGGGTGAACACCGGGGAGCTGTTTTTT.

This clone was recorded a few times. The gene calls are TRBV2 and TRBJ1-2; 7 bases match TRBD1. This CDR3 comprises 13 residues. CDR1 is SNHLY, CDR2 FYNNEI, per germline. Losses at the gene ends were 6 bases for V and 7 bases for J; bases not matched to a gene: 8. The DNA for the CDR3 is TGTGCCAGCAGCGTGACAGGGTTTGCTGGCTACACCTTC. This encodes CASSVTGFAGYTF.

The chain combines TRBV6-4 with TRBJ1-5, with no clear D. Trimming cost V 2 bases and J 3 bases, with 14 bases left between them. The CDR3 is made up of 16 amino acids. Germline CDR1 reads MRHNA; CDR2 reads SNTAGT. The CDR3 reads CASSDSAGTDNQPQHF. The DNA for the CDR3 is TGTGCCAGCAGTGACAGTGCGGGCACCGACAATCAGCCCCAGCATTTT.

This CDR3 reads CASSLAGQNTEAFF. The CDR3, as DNA: TGCGCCAGCAGCTTGGCCGGACAGAACACTGAAGCTTTCTTT. The V call is TRBV5-1, the J call TRBJ1-1; possibly TRBD1 for D (5 bases). Germline V lookup: CDR1 SGHRS, CDR2 YFSETQ. The CDR3 runs 14 residues. Trimming took 0 bases from V and 1 from J, leaving 7 bases between them.

This rearrangement joins TRBV7-8 to TRBJ2-1, with 9 bases matching TRBD2. V was pared by 2 bases and J by 1 base, with 6 bases of the junction left unmatched. CDR1 SGHVS and CDR2 FQNEAQ come from the germline V gene. This CDR3 comprises 17 residues. For the CDR3, the DNA is TGTGCCAGCAGCTTAAGGGGACTAGCAGAGTCCTACAATGAGCAGTTCTTC. Protein product: CASSLRGLAESYNEQFF.